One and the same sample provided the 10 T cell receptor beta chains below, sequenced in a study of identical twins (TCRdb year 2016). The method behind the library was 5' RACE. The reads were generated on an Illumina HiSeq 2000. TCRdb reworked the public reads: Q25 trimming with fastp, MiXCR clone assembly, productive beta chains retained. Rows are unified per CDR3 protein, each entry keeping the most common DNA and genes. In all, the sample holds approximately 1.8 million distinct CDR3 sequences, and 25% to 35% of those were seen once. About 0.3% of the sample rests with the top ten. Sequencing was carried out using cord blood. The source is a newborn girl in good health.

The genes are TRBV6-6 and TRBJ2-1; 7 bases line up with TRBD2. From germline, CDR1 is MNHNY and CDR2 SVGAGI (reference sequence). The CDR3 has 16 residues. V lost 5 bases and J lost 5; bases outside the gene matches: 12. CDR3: CASSAPSGRKDNEQFF. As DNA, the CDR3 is TGTGCCAGCAGTGCACCTAGCGGACGCAAAGACAATGAGCAGTTCTTC.

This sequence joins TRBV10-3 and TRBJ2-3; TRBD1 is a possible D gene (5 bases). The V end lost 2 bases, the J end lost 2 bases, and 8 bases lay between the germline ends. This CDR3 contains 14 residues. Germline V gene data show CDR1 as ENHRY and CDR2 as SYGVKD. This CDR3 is CAISETGYTDTQYF. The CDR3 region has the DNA TGTGCCATCAGTGAGACAGGATACACAGATACGCAGTATTTT.

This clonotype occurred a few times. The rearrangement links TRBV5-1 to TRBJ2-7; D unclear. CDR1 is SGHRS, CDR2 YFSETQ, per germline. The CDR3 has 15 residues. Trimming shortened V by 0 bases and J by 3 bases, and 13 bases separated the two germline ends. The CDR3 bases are TGCGCCAGCAGCTTGGGGGCAGGTTCCTTCTACGAGCAGTACTTC. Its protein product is CASSLGAGSFYEQYF. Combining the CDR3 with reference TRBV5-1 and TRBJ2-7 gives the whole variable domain KAGVTQTPRYLIKTRGQQVTLSCSPISGHRSVSWYQQTPGQGLQFLFEYFSETQRNKGNFPGRFSGRQFSNSRSEMNVSTLELGDSALYLCASSLGAGSFYEQYFGPGTRLTVT.

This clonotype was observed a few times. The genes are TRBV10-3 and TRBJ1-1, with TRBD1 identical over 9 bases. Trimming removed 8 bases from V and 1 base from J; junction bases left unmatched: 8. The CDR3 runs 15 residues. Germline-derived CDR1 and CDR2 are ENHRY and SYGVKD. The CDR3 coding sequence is TGTGCCATCCGGACCCAGACAGGGGGGAACACTGAAGCTTTCTTT. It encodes CAIRTQTGGNTEAFF.

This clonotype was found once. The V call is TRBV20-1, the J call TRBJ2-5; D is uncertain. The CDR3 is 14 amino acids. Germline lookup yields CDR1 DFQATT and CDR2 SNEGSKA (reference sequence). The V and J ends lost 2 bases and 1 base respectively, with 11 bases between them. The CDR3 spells CSARYLGFQETQYF. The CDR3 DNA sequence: TGCAGTGCTAGATACTTGGGCTTCCAAGAGACCCAGTACTTC.

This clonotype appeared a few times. CDR3 protein: CSVEVVNEKLFF. Written as DNA, the CDR3 is TGCAGCGTTGAAGTGGTTAATGAAAAACTGTTTTTT. This chain joins TRBV29-1 and TRBJ1-4; D gene ambiguous. This CDR3 comprises 12 residues. Germline lookup yields CDR1 SQVTM and CDR2 ANQGSEA. V was trimmed by 1 base and J by 4 bases, leaving 4 bases between them.

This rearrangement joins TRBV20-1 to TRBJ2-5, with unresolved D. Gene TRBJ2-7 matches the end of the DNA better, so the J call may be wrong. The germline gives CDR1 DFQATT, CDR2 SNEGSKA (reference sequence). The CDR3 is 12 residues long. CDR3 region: CSARDNFYEQYF. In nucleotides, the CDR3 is TGCAGTGCTAGAGACAATTTTTACGAGCAGTACTTC.

This CDR3 is CSVEGRNTGELFF. The CDR3 coding sequence is TGCAGCGTTGAAGGGAGGAACACCGGGGAGCTGTTTTTT. The chain has TRBV29-1 and TRBJ2-2; D is ambiguous. The CDR3 consists of 13 residues. CDR1 is SQVTM and CDR2 is ANQGSEA in the germline V gene. V shed 1 base and J shed 1 base, with 4 bases lying between them.

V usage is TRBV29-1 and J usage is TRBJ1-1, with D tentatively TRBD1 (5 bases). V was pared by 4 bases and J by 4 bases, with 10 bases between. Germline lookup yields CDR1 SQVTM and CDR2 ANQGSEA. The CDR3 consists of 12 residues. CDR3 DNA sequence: TGCAGCGTTGGTCGGGGCGGCACTGAAGCTTTCTTT. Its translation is CSVGRGGTEAFF.

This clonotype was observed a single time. CDR3: CASGRGRYNEQFF. CDR3 in DNA: TGCGCCAGCGGGCGGGGGAGGTACAATGAGCAGTTCTTC. This chain joins TRBV5-1 and TRBJ2-1; TRBD2 agrees at 7 bases. V shed 7 bases, J shed 4 bases, and the junction held 5 bases outside the gene matches. The CDR3 spans 13 residues. Germline CDR1 is SGHRS and CDR2 is YFSETQ.